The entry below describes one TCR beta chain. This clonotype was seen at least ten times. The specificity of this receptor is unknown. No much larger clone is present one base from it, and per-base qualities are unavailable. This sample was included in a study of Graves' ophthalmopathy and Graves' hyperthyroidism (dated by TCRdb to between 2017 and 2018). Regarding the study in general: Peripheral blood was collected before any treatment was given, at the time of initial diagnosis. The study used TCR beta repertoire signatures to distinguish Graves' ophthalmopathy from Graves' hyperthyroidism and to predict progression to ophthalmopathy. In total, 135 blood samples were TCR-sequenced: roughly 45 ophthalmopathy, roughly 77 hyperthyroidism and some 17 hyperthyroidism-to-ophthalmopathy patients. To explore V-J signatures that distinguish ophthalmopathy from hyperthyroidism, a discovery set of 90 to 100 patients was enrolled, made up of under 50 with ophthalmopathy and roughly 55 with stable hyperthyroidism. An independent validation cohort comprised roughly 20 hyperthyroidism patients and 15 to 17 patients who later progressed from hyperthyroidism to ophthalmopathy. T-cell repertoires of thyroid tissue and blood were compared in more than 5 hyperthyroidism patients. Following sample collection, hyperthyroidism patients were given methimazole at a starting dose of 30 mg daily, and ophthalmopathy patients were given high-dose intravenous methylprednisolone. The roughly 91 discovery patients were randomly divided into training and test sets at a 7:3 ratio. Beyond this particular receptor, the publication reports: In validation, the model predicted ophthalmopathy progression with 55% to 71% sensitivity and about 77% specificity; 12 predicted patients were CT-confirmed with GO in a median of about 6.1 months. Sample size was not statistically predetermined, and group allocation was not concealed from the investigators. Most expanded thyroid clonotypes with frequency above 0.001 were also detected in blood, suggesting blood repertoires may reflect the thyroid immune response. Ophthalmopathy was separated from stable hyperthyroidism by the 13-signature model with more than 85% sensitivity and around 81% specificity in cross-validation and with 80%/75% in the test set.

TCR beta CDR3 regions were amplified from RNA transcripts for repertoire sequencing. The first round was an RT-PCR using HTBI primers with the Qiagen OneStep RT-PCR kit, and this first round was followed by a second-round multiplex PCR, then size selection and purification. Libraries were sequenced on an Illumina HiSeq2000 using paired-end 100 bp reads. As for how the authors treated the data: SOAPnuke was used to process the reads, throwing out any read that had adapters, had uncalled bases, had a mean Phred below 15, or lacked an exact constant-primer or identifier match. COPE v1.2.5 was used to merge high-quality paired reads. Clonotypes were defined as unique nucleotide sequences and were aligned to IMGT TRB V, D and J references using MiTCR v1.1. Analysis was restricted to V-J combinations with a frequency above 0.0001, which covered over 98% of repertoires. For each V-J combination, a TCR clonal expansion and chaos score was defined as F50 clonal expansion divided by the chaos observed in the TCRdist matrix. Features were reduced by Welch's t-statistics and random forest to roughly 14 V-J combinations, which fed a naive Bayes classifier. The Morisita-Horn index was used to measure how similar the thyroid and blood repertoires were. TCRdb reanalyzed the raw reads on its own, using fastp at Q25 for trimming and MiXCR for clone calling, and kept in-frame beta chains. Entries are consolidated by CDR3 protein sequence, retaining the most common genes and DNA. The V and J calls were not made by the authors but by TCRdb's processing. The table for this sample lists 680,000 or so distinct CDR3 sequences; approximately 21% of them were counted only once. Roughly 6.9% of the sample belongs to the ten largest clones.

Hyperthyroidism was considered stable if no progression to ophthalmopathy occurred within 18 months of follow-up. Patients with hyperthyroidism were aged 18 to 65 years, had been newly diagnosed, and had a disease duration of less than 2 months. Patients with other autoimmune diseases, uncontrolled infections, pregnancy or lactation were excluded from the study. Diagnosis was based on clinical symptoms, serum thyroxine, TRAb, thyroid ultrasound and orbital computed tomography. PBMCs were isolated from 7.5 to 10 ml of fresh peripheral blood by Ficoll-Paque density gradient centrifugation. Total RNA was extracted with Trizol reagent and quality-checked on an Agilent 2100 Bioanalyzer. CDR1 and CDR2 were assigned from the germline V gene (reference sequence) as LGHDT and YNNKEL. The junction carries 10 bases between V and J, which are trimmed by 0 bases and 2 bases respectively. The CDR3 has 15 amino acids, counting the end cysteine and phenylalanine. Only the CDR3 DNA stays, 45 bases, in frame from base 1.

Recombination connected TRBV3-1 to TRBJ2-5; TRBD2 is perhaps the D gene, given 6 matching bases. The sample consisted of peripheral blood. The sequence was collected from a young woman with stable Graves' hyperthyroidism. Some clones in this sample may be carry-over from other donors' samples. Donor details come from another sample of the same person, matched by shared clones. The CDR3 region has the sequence CASSQDWGDQETQYF. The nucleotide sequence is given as TGTGCCAGCAGCCAAGATTGGGGGGATCAAGAGACCCAGTACTTC.